This T cell receptor (beta chain) was identified in a study of blood T cells in healthy people across ages. The study's findings and limits: Leaving the PBMCs unsorted stopped any conclusive comparison of naive versus antigen-experienced cells.

The ends were cut back, 7 bases at V and 0 bases at J, with 28 bases in the middle. Germline V lookup: CDR1 SNHLY, CDR2 FYNNEI. The CDR3 has 19 amino acids. For this clonotype: The antigen is undetermined.

PCR was performed a second time for about 7 to 12 cycles using a sample-barcoded 5' primer and a J-beta primer mix. TCRdb re-called the 5' RACE reads through MiXCR, storing one row per CDR3 protein. The repertoire holds more than 700,000 distinct CDR3 sequences, with about 45% as singletons. The sequence came from a man older than 75 in good health. The chain carries TRBV2 and TRBJ2-7; D is unresolved. The specimen was blood. Here the CDR3 DNA reads TGTGCCAGCAATGGGATCGGAACTTTGACTGACGAAAACTCCTACGAGCAGTACTTC. Encoded protein: CASNGIGTLTDENSYEQYF.